Shown below are 21 T cell receptor beta chains from a single sample sequenced in a study of blood T cell repertoires in COVID-19. Method: immunoSEQ multiplex PCR; TCRdb's copy keeps in-frame clones and lacks some. The data contain fewer than 300,000 clones, more than 85% of them seen just once; the ten biggest clones take up 2% to 2.5%. The sample taken for sequencing was peripheral blood. All receptors derive from a woman in her thirties with COVID-19, enrolled during active disease.

The chain combines TRBV27 with TRBJ1-5, with D unclear. Between the trimmed V and J ends, which lost 6 bases and 2 bases, there was a span of 8 bases. This CDR3 has 13 residues. Germline V gene sequence: CDR1 MNHEY, CDR2 SMNVEV (reference sequence). The chain's CDR3 is CASSDTGNQPQHF. CDR3 coding DNA: TGTGCCAGCAGCGACACGGGCAATCAGCCCCAGCATTTT.

This clone was counted a single time. The genes are TRBV6-1 and TRBJ1-5; 7 bases are a match to TRBD1. Trimming cost V 4 bases and J 0 bases; bases outside gene matches: 9. The CDR3 contains 17 residues. Germline CDR1 and CDR2: MNHNS and SASEGT. The CDR3 nucleotides are TGTGCCAGCAGTGGGCGGGACAGTTCTTATAGCAATCAGCCCCAGCATTTT. It encodes CASSGRDSSYSNQPQHF.

V gene TRBV5-1 combines with J gene TRBJ1-1; D gene unclear. Trimming cost V 0 bases and J 0 bases, with 9 bases left between them. The CDR3 contains 15 residues. Looked up from germline, CDR1 is SGHRS and CDR2 is YFSETQ. DNA for the CDR3: TGCGCCAGCAGCTTGGAGAGGGCGTTGAACACTGAAGCTTTCTTT. Encoded protein: CASSLERALNTEAFF.

V gene TRBV15 combines with J gene TRBJ2-1; a weak D match, TRBD2 (6 bases). Germline CDR1 and CDR2: LNHNV and YYDKDF (reference sequence). The CDR3 totals 15 residues. Between the trimmed V and J ends, which lost 0 bases and 6 bases, there was a span of 12 bases. The CDR3 DNA is TGTGCCACCAGCAGAGATGCGGGACGCTCCAATGAGCAGTTCTTC. The encoded protein is CATSRDAGRSNEQFF. Full variable domain (rest looked up from reference TRBV15 and TRBJ2-1): DAMVIQNPRYQVTQFGKPVTLSCSQTLNHNVMYWYQQKSSQAPKLLFHYYDKDFNNEADTPDNFQSRRPNTSFCFLDIRSPGLGDTAMYLCATSRDAGRSNEQFFGPGTRLTVL.

The rearrangement links TRBV5-1 to TRBJ1-2, with 7 bases lining up with TRBD1. V was clipped by 4 bases and J by 1 base; unmatched bases: 10. This CDR3 has 16 residues. From germline, CDR1 is SGHRS and CDR2 YFSETQ. CDR3 in DNA: TGCGCCAGCAGCACGGACAGGAGAGACGGTAACTATGGCTACACCTTC. It encodes CASSTDRRDGNYGYTF. The whole variable domain, remainder taken from reference TRBV5-1 and TRBJ1-2, is KAGVTQTPRYLIKTRGQQVTLSCSPISGHRSVSWYQQTPGQGLQFLFEYFSETQRNKGNFPGRFSGRQFSNSRSEMNVSTLELGDSALYLCASSTDRRDGNYGYTFGSGTRLTVV.

The rearrangement uses TRBV2 and TRBJ1-5; weak D call: TRBD1 (6 bases). This CDR3 contains 17 residues. V was pared by 7 bases and J by 0 bases, with 19 bases between. Germline values: CDR1 SNHLY, CDR2 FYNNEI. This CDR3 is CASNAGALGFSNQPQHF. Written as DNA, the CDR3 is TGTGCCAGCAATGCGGGGGCTTTGGGTTTTAGCAATCAGCCCCAGCATTTT.

The V gene is TRBV15, the J gene TRBJ1-3, with a possible D match to TRBD1 (5 bases). The CDR3 runs 17 residues. In germline, CDR1 is LNHNV, CDR2 YYDKDF (reference sequence). The V end lost 1 base, the J end lost 0 bases, and 13 bases lay between the germline ends. CDR3 sequence reads: CATSRGGAGSSGNTIYF. CDR3 nucleotide sequence: TGTGCCACCAGCAGAGGAGGGGCCGGGAGCTCTGGAAACACCATATATTTT.

The J gene is TRBJ1-2, the V gene TRBV28, with 9 nucleotides matching TRBD1. In germline, CDR1 is MDHEN, CDR2 SYDVKM. V trimming: 7 bases; J trimming: 6 bases; junction bases outside the gene matches: 6. There are 13 residues in the CDR3. The CDR3 DNA reads TGTGCCAGCATCGACAGGGGGACGGATGGCTACACCTTC. It encodes CASIDRGTDGYTF.

The V and J genes are TRBV27 and TRBJ2-7, with 10 positions matching TRBD2. V shed 5 bases and J 7 bases; nucleotides not matched to a gene: 11. Looked up from germline, CDR1 is MNHEY and CDR2 is SMNVEV (reference sequence). The CDR3 contains 15 residues. This CDR3 is CASSTSGTSPGEQYF. In nucleotides, the CDR3 is TGTGCCAGCAGTACTAGCGGGACTTCCCCGGGGGAGCAGTACTTC.

The chain combines TRBV5-8 with TRBJ1-1, with no clear D. The CDR3 totals 13 residues. CDR1 is SGHTS and CDR2 is YDEGEE in the germline V gene. V lost 6 bases, J lost 11 bases, and 20 bases lay in between. CDR3 sequence reads: CASTRGRFARAFF. CDR3 nucleotide sequence: TGTGCCAGCACTCGAGGAAGGTTCGCCCGCGCTTTCTTT.

This chain uses TRBV6-4 with TRBJ2-1; 8 nucleotides align to TRBD2. Per the germline V gene, CDR1 is MRHNA and CDR2 is SNTAGT. This CDR3 has 15 residues. J gave up 2 bases and V 0 bases, and 0 bases lay outside the gene matches. The CDR3 reads CASSDSAGAYNEQFF. CDR3 sequence (DNA): TGTGCCAGCAGTGACTCAGCGGGAGCCTACAATGAGCAGTTCTTC.

The V and J genes are TRBV19 and TRBJ1-5; no reliable D call. This CDR3 contains 15 residues. CDR1 and CDR2 from the germline V gene are LNHDA and SQIVND (reference sequence). V lost 1 base to trimming and J lost 4 bases, with 11 bases between them. The CDR3: CASSIVLTGNQPQHF. CDR3 nucleotide sequence: TGTGCCAGTAGTATAGTTCTAACGGGGAATCAGCCCCAGCATTTT.

The rearrangement uses TRBV18 and TRBJ2-3; TRBD1 matches at 8 bases. The CDR3 loop spans 16 amino acids. The V segment lost 3 bases and the J segment 4 bases; nucleotides outside the gene matches: 9. Per germline, CDR1 KGHSH and CDR2 LQKENI. Here the CDR3 DNA reads TGTGCCAGCTCACCCGGACAGGGCGGGTGGCCAGATACGCAGTATTTT. This encodes CASSPGQGGWPDTQYF.

The chain joins TRBV27 to TRBJ2-1; 9 nucleotides match TRBD1. The CDR3 loop spans 14 amino acids. Germline CDR1 is MNHEY and CDR2 is SMNVEV (reference sequence). Trimming at V came to 5 bases and at J to 7 bases, leaving 6 bases not matched to a gene. The CDR3 region is CASSARQGGNEQFF. In nucleotides, the CDR3 is TGTGCCAGCAGTGCCCGACAGGGGGGGAATGAGCAGTTCTTC.

This chain connects TRBV18 to TRBJ1-4; D uncertain. Looked up from germline, CDR1 is KGHSH and CDR2 is LQKENI. Trimming removed 6 bases from V and 7 bases from J, with 9 bases in between. This CDR3 is 12 amino acids long. The CDR3 region is CASSQRGEKLFF. In DNA, the CDR3 is TGTGCCAGCTCCCAACGGGGTGAAAAACTGTTTTTT.

The rearrangement links TRBV5-5 to TRBJ1-4; D possibly corresponds to TRBD1 (6 bases). Germline V gives CDR1 SGHKS, CDR2 YYEKEE (reference sequence). The CDR3 is made up of 16 amino acids. V was shortened by 0 bases and J by 7 bases, with 16 bases between the two germline ends. CDR3 nucleotides: TGTGCCAGCAGCTTGGTGGGGGCGGCTTCGGGTGAAAAACTGTTTTTT. Residues: CASSLVGAASGEKLFF.

CDR3 sequence reads: CATYPGGSSYNEQFF. The CDR3 DNA reads TGTGCCACCTACCCGGGGGGGAGCTCCTACAATGAGCAGTTCTTC. V gene TRBV27 combines with J gene TRBJ2-1; 8 bases align to TRBD2. Germline CDR1 and CDR2: MNHEY and SMNVEV (reference sequence). This CDR3 has 15 amino acids. The junction had 8 bases not matched to a gene; V was cut back by 10 bases and J by 0 bases.

This clone was detected only once. This chain joins TRBV6-2 or TRBV6-3 and TRBJ1-1; weak D call: TRBD1 (6 bases). V lost 2 bases and J lost 4, with 11 bases in between. Germline V gene data show CDR1 as MNHEY and CDR2 as SVGEGT. The CDR3 extends over 14 amino acids. The CDR3 sequence: CASSYGGALTEAFF. The CDR3 DNA sequence: TGTGCCAGCAGTTACGGGGGGGCGCTCACTGAAGCTTTCTTT.

The chain combines TRBV6-2 or TRBV6-3 with TRBJ1-4; tentatively, D is TRBD1 (5 bases). V lost 2 bases, J lost 8 bases, and 15 bases lay in between. The germline V gene encodes CDR1 MNHEY and CDR2 SVGEGT. CDR3 length equals 15 residues. For the CDR3, the DNA is TGTGCCAGCAGTTACAACGTGGAGGGGTCCGAAAAACTGTTTTTT. It encodes CASSYNVEGSEKLFF.

V usage is TRBV6-5 and J usage is TRBJ2-5, with 7 bases fitting TRBD2. The CDR3 is 16 amino acids. Trimming removed 0 bases from V and 9 bases from J; junction bases left unmatched: 13. Germline V gene sequence: CDR1 MNHEY, CDR2 SVGAGI. CDR3 DNA sequence: TGTGCCAGCAGTTACTCGAGCGGGACGGACTCCGTGGCCCAGTACTTC. As protein: CASSYSSGTDSVAQYF.

This chain uses TRBV15 with TRBJ1-1; possible D gene TRBD1, 5 bases. Germline V gene sequence: CDR1 LNHNV, CDR2 YYDKDF (reference sequence). V shed 5 bases and J shed 3 bases, with 19 bases lying between them. This CDR3 contains 16 residues. CDR3 in DNA: TGTGCCACCAGCCCAACCTCGGGGGGAAAGTACACTGAAGCTTTCTTT. As protein: CATSPTSGGKYTEAFF.